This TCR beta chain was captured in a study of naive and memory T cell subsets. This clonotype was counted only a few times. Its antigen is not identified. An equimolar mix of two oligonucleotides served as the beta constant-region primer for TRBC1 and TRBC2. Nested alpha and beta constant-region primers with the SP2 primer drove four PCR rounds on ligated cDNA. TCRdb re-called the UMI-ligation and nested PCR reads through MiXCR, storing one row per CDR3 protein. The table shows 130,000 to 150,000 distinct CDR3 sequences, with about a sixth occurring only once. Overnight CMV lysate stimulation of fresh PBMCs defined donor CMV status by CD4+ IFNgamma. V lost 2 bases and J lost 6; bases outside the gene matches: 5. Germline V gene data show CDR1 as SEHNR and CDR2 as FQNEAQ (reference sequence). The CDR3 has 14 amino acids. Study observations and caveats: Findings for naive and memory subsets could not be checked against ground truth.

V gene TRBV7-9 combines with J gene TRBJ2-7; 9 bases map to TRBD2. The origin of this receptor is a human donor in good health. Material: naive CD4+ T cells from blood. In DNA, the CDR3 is TGTGCCAGCAGCTTAATTAGCGGGAGTCGCGAGCAGTACTTC. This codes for CASSLISGSREQYF.